Listed below are T cell receptor beta chains from one sample, sequenced in a study of OX40 agonist ivuxolimab in advanced cancers. Assay used: immunoSEQ multiplex PCR; TCRdb lists only in-frame clones, some missing. The table has tens of thousands of clones, approximately 80% seen once; the top ten hold 2% to 2.5%. The sample here was CD4+ or CD8+ T cells sorted from blood, taken in a trial of the OX40 agonist ivuxolimab. All receptors come from an adult with an advanced solid tumor such as melanoma, head and neck, liver or kidney cancer. Each CDR3 is given with its conserved first and last residue. The D gene is left open where the match is weak. Size is stated for part of the rows, as once, few or many counts, or as a class when the clone is expanded.

j_gene: TRBJ2-5
v_gene: TRBV19
abundance: .
d_gene: TRBD2
len: 15
CDR3nt: TGTGCCAGTAGTACCGGACTAGCGGGAGCAGTGACCCAGTACTTC
CDR3aa: CASSTGLAGAVTQYF

j_gene: TRBJ2-7
v_gene: TRBV6-6
abundance: .
d_gene: .
len: 14
CDR3nt: TGTGCCAGCAGTTGGTTAACAGGGAGCTACGAGCAGTACTTC
CDR3aa: CASSWLTGSYEQYF

j_gene: TRBJ2-7
v_gene: TRBV6-6
abundance: .
d_gene: TRBD2
len: 15
CDR3nt: TGTGCCAGCAGGTACGGACTAGCGGGGAGCTACGAGCAGTACTTC
CDR3aa: CASRYGLAGSYEQYF

j_gene: TRBJ2-7
v_gene: TRBV6-1
abundance: .
d_gene: .
len: 12
CDR3nt: TGTGCCAGCAAACGACCAGGGCTCGAGCAGTACTTC
CDR3aa: CASKRPGLEQYF

j_gene: TRBJ1-6
v_gene: TRBV28
abundance: .
d_gene: TRBD1
len: 17
CDR3nt: TGTGCCAGCAGTTTATTACCGGGACAGGGAGGTAATTCACCCCTCCACTTT
CDR3aa: CASSLLPGQGGNSPLHF

j_gene: TRBJ2-3
v_gene: TRBV25-1
abundance: .
d_gene: .
len: 14
CDR3nt: TGTGCCAGCAGTGAATTGGGGGGTCAGGATACGCAGTATTTT
CDR3aa: CASSELGGQDTQYF

j_gene: TRBJ2-7
v_gene: TRBV9
abundance: .
d_gene: .
len: 14
CDR3nt: TGTGCCAGCAGCGCGATGGGGAATCCCTACGAGCAGTACTTC
CDR3aa: CASSAMGNPYEQYF

j_gene: TRBJ2-3
v_gene: TRBV6-6
abundance: few
d_gene: .
len: 15
CDR3nt: TGTGCCAGCAGTTACTCGTCGTTACCAGTTGATACGCAGTATTTT
CDR3aa: CASSYSSLPVDTQYF

j_gene: TRBJ2-5
v_gene: TRBV19
abundance: .
d_gene: .
len: 14
CDR3nt: TGTGCCAGTAGTATTTCTAGCAATACGGAGACCCAGTACTTC
CDR3aa: CASSISSNTETQYF

j_gene: TRBJ2-3
v_gene: TRBV25-1
abundance: .
d_gene: .
len: 11
CDR3nt: TGTGCCAGCAGTGCCCTTGGTACGCAGTATTTT
CDR3aa: CASSALGTQYF

j_gene: TRBJ1-5
v_gene: TRBV18
abundance: once
d_gene: .
len: 16
CDR3nt: TGTGCCAGCTCCCAACGACATCTATATAGCAATCAGCCCCAGCATTTT
CDR3aa: CASSQRHLYSNQPQHF

j_gene: TRBJ2-1
v_gene: TRBV19
abundance: .
d_gene: TRBD2
len: 13
CDR3nt: TGTGCCAGTAGTATTGGACTAGCGGCCGAGCAGTTCTTC
CDR3aa: CASSIGLAAEQFF

j_gene: TRBJ2-5
v_gene: TRBV28
abundance: .
d_gene: TRBD2
len: 13
CDR3nt: TGTGCCAGCATGGGAGGGGACCGGGAGACCCAGTACTTC
CDR3aa: CASMGGDRETQYF

j_gene: TRBJ2-7
v_gene: TRBV5-1
abundance: .
d_gene: .
len: 14
CDR3nt: TGCGCCAGCAGCTCCGGGGATTTGGCCTACGAGCAGTACTTC
CDR3aa: CASSSGDLAYEQYF

j_gene: TRBJ2-1
v_gene: TRBV7-2
abundance: .
d_gene: .
len: 14
CDR3nt: TGTGCCAGCAGCCCCCAGAGCTCCTACAATGAGCAGTTCTTC
CDR3aa: CASSPQSSYNEQFF

j_gene: TRBJ2-2
v_gene: TRBV18
abundance: .
d_gene: TRBD1
len: 16
CDR3nt: TGTGCCAGCTCACCACCGGGACAGGGCGGCACCGGGGAGCTGTTTTTT
CDR3aa: CASSPPGQGGTGELFF

j_gene: TRBJ2-5
v_gene: TRBV30
abundance: .
d_gene: .
len: 11
CDR3nt: TGTGCCTGGAGTGATATGGAGACCCAGTACTTC
CDR3aa: CAWSDMETQYF

j_gene: TRBJ2-5
v_gene: TRBV5-4
abundance: .
d_gene: .
len: 14
CDR3nt: TGTGCCAGCAGCTTGGCGGCGGGGCAAGAGACCCAGTACTTC
CDR3aa: CASSLAAGQETQYF

j_gene: TRBJ1-6
v_gene: TRBV6-1
abundance: .
d_gene: .
len: 13
CDR3nt: TGTGCCAGCACTGGCAGGGTGGATTCACCCCTCCACTTT
CDR3aa: CASTGRVDSPLHF

j_gene: TRBJ2-1
v_gene: TRBV9
abundance: .
d_gene: TRBD2
len: 18
CDR3nt: TGTGCCAGCAGCGTGAGTCGCGCTCGGCGGGAGGGGATCAATGAGCAGTTCTTC
CDR3aa: CASSVSRARREGINEQFF

j_gene: TRBJ2-7
v_gene: TRBV6-5
abundance: .
d_gene: .
len: 11
CDR3nt: TGTGCCAGCGGTAAAGACTACGAGCAGTACTTC
CDR3aa: CASGKDYEQYF

j_gene: TRBJ1-2
v_gene: TRBV6-5
abundance: .
d_gene: TRBD1
len: 15
CDR3nt: TGTGCCAGCAGTTACTCCGCACAGGGGACCTATGGCTACACCTTC
CDR3aa: CASSYSAQGTYGYTF